Below, 14 T cell receptor beta chains from the same sample are listed, as sequenced in a study of OX40 agonist ivuxolimab in advanced cancers. Here immunoSEQ multiplex PCR was the method, and the copy in TCRdb shows in-frame clones only, minus some. The repertoire holds about 82,000 clones, with just over 85% as singletons. The specimen comprised CD4+ or CD8+ T cells sorted from blood, sampled in a trial of the OX40 agonist ivuxolimab. The receptor source for this set is an adult with an advanced solid tumor such as melanoma, head and neck, liver or kidney cancer.

The chain is built from TRBV10-3 and TRBJ2-1; tentative D call: TRBD2 (6 bases). Germline V lookup: CDR1 ENHRY, CDR2 SYGVKD. There are 17 residues in the CDR3. The V end was cut by 0 bases, the J end by 7 bases, with 19 bases between. CDR3 sequence (DNA): TGTGCCATCAGTGAGTCCGCTGGAGGGAGGTATAATAATGAGCAGTTCTTC. This encodes CAISESAGGRYNNEQFF.

This chain links TRBV7-2 with TRBJ1-5; D is unresolved. The length of the CDR3 is 15 residues. CDR1 is SGHTA and CDR2 is FQGNSA in the germline V gene. The V end was cut by 2 bases, the J end by 5 bases, with 13 bases between. The CDR3 DNA follows: TGTGCCAGCAGCTTAATGGCCGGGAACGATCAGCCCCAGCATTTT. The encoded protein is CASSLMAGNDQPQHF. Full variable domain (remainder filled in from reference TRBV7-2 and TRBJ1-5): GAGVSQSPSNKVTEKGKDVELRCDPISGHTALYWYRQSLGQGLEFLIYFQGNSAPDKSGLPSDRFSAERTGGSVSTLTIQRTQQEDSAVYLCASSLMAGNDQPQHFGDGTRLSIL.

The CDR3 sequence is CASSQGSHLLVGPSYEQYF. The CDR3 DNA follows: TGTGCCAGCTCACAAGGGTCTCACCTACTGGTGGGACCCTCCTACGAGCAGTACTTC. The chain joins TRBV18 to TRBJ2-7; D is possibly TRBD1 or TRBD2 (5 bases each). Trimming stripped 4 bases from V and 0 bases from J, with 25 bases between. The CDR3 is 19 residues long. Germline V gives CDR1 KGHSH, CDR2 LQKENI.

This chain links TRBV7-3 with TRBJ2-1; 8 positions agree with TRBD2. Germline V gives CDR1 SGHTA, CDR2 FQGTGA. V gave up 3 bases and J gave up 4 bases; unmatched junction bases: 11. The length of the CDR3 is 17 residues. CDR3 sequence: CASSLGIGGRTYNEQFF. The CDR3 nucleotides read TGTGCCAGCAGCTTGGGCATAGGCGGGAGGACTTACAATGAGCAGTTCTTC.

This chain connects TRBV19 to TRBJ2-1; 8 nucleotides line up with TRBD2. The J segment lost 5 bases and the V segment lost 10 bases, leaving 7 bases of the junction unmatched. The CDR3 runs to 13 residues. CDR1 is LNHDA and CDR2 is SQIVND in the germline V gene (reference sequence). The CDR3 protein is CATSVAGNNEQFF. DNA for the CDR3: TGTGCCACCTCTGTAGCGGGGAACAATGAGCAGTTCTTC.

In this sample, this clone turned up a few times. This sequence joins TRBV5-5 and TRBJ2-2; D is undetermined. Trimming removed 2 bases at V and 13 bases at J, with 18 bases between. This CDR3 has 14 amino acids. CDR1 and CDR2 (germline): SGHKS, YYEKEE (reference sequence). The CDR3 DNA reads as TGTGCCAGCAGCTTTGATAGGGCCTATGGTGGGCTGTTTTTT. This encodes CASSFDRAYGGLFF.

V gene TRBV6-6 combines with J gene TRBJ2-5; D could derive from TRBD1 or TRBD2 (5 bases each). Germline V gene data show CDR1 as MNHNY and CDR2 as SVGAGI (reference sequence). The CDR3 runs to 11 residues. Trimming cost V 8 bases and J 7 bases, with 11 bases left between them. The CDR3 region has the DNA TGTGCCAGCGGACAAGGAGGGACCCAGTACTTC. Translated, it gives CASGQGGTQYF.

The chain couples TRBV5-1 to TRBJ2-3, with D perhaps TRBD2 (6 bases). The CDR3 has 16 residues. The ends were cut back, 3 bases at V and 1 base at J, with 15 bases in the middle. The germline CDR1 and CDR2 sequences are SGHRS and YFSETQ. The CDR3 bases are TGCGCCAGCAGCTATAAGTTAGCGGAGGGCACAGATACGCAGTATTTT. Amino acid sequence: CASSYKLAEGTDTQYF. Complete variable domain (other parts from reference TRBV5-1 and TRBJ2-3): KAGVTQTPRYLIKTRGQQVTLSCSPISGHRSVSWYQQTPGQGLQFLFEYFSETQRNKGNFPGRFSGRQFSNSRSEMNVSTLELGDSALYLCASSYKLAEGTDTQYFGPGTRLTVL.

This clone was found once. The genes are TRBV27 and TRBJ2-7, with 13 bases matching TRBD2. V trimming: 3 bases; J trimming: 1 base; junction bases outside the gene matches: 9. CDR1 and CDR2 from the germline V gene are MNHEY and SMNVEV (reference sequence). CDR3 length: 18 amino acids. The chain's CDR3 is CASSFPGTSGIGSYEQYF. In nucleotides, the CDR3 is TGTGCCAGCAGTTTCCCCGGGACTAGCGGGATCGGGTCCTACGAGCAGTACTTC.

The chain recombines TRBV5-1 with TRBJ2-7; a possible D gene is TRBD2 (5 bases). Trimming cost V 0 bases and J 2 bases, with 12 bases left between them. The CDR3 runs 15 residues. Germline V gene lookup returns CDR1 SGHRS and CDR2 YFSETQ. In DNA, the CDR3 is TGCGCCAGCAGCTTGGGAGGGATTGGGGCCTACGAGCAGTACTTC. It is translated as CASSLGGIGAYEQYF. The whole variable domain, remainder taken from reference TRBV5-1 and TRBJ2-7, is KAGVTQTPRYLIKTRGQQVTLSCSPISGHRSVSWYQQTPGQGLQFLFEYFSETQRNKGNFPGRFSGRQFSNSRSEMNVSTLELGDSALYLCASSLGGIGAYEQYFGPGTRLTVT.

The chain employs TRBV9 and TRBJ2-7, with D tentatively TRBD2 (5 bases). Trimming took 0 bases from V and 6 from J, leaving 10 bases between them. Germline-derived CDR1 and CDR2 are SGDLS and YYNGEE. The CDR3 consists of 13 residues. The CDR3: CASSVGTAGEQYF. The CDR3 DNA follows: TGTGCCAGCAGCGTAGGGACTGCCGGCGAGCAGTACTTC.

With regard to this clone: Germline is not matched at one junction end, which may reflect a read error. The chain is built from TRBV7-7 and TRBJ2-1; no definite D call. Germline lookup yields CDR1 SSHAT and CDR2 FNYEAQ (reference sequence). CDR3 length: 15 residues. This chain's CDR3 is CASSLDVGSYNEQFF. The DNA of the CDR3 is TGTGCTAGCAGCTTAGATGTTGGCTCCTACAATGAGCAGTTCTTC.

V gene TRBV5-5 combines with J gene TRBJ2-1, with TRBD1 matching over 8 bases. The germline V gene has CDR1 SGHKS and CDR2 YYEKEE (reference sequence). Germline trimming cut 0 bases from V and 14 bases from J; bases unmatched to any gene: 7. This CDR3 contains 13 residues. CDR3 region: CASSLETGEMEFF. CDR3 in DNA: TGTGCCAGCAGCTTGGAGACAGGGGAAATGGAGTTCTTC.

The chain couples TRBV5-1 to TRBJ2-5, with a weak D call TRBD1 (5 bases). The ends were cut back, 3 bases at V and 3 bases at J, with 15 bases in the middle. This CDR3 is built from 15 residues. Germline V gene sequence: CDR1 SGHRS, CDR2 YFSETQ. DNA for the CDR3: TGCGCCAGCAGCTCCCGACCGGGCAGGGAAGAGACCCAGTACTTC. Protein: CASSSRPGREETQYF.